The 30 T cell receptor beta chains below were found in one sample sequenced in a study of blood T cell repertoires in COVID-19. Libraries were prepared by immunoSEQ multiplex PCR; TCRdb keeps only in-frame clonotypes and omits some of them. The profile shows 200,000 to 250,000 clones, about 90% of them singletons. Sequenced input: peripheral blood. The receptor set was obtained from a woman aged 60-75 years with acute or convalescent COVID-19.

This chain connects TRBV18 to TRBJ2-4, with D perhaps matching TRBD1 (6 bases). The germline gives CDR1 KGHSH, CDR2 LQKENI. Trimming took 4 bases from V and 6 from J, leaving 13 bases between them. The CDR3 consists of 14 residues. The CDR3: CASSLYGQPNIQYF. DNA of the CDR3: TGTGCCAGCTCACTTTACGGACAGCCAAACATTCAGTACTTC. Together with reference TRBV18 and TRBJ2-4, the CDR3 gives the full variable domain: NAGVMQNPRHLVRRRGQEARLRCSPMKGHSHVYWYRQLPEEGLKFMVYLQKENIIDESGMPKERFSAEFPKEGPSILRIQQVVRGDSAAYFCASSLYGQPNIQYFGAGTRLSVL.

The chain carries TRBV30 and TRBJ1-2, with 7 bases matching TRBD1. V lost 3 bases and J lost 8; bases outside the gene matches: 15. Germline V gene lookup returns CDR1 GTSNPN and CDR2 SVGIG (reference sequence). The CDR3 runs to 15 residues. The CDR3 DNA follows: TGTGCCTGGAGCACCCGGGACAGCCACCCTAGGGGCTACACCTTC. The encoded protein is CAWSTRDSHPRGYTF.

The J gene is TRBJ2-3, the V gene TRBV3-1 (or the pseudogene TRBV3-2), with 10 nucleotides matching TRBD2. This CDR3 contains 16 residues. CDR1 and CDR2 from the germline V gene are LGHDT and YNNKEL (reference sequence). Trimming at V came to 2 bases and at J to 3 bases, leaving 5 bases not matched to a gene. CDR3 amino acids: CASSQQAGGQTDTQYF. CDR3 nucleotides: TGTGCCAGCAGCCAACAAGCGGGGGGGCAGACAGATACGCAGTATTTT.

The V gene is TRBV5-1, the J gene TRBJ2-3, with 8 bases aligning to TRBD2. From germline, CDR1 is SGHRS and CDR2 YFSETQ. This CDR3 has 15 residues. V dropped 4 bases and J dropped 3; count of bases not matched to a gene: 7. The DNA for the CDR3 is TGCGCCAGCAGCCGGGGACTAGGTTCGACAGATACGCAGTATTTT. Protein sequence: CASSRGLGSTDTQYF.

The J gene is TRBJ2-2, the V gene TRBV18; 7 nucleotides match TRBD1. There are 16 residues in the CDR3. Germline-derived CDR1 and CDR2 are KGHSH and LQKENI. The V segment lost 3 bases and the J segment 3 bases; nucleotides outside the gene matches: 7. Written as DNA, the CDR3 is TGTGCCAGCTCACCCCAAGACAGGGCGGACACCGGGGAGCTGTTTTTT. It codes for CASSPQDRADTGELFF.

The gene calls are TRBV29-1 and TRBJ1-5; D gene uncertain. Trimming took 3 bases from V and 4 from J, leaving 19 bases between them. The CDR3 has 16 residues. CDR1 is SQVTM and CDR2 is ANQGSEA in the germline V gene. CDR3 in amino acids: CSVDGRLLFQNQPQHF. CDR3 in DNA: TGCAGCGTTGATGGCAGGCTTTTATTTCAAAATCAGCCCCAGCATTTT. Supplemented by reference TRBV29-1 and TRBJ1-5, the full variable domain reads SAVISQKPSRDICQRGTSLTIQCQVDSQVTMMFWYRQQPGQSLTLIATANQGSEATYESGFVIDKFPISRPNLTFSTLTVSNMSPEDSSIYLCSVDGRLLFQNQPQHFGDGTRLSIL.

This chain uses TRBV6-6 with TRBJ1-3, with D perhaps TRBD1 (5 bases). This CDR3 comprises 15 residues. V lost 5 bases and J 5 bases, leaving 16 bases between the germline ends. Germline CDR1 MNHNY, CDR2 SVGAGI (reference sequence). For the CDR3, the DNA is TGTGCCAGCAGTGCAGACAGCTCTTCTAGAAACACCATATATTTT. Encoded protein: CASSADSSSRNTIYF.

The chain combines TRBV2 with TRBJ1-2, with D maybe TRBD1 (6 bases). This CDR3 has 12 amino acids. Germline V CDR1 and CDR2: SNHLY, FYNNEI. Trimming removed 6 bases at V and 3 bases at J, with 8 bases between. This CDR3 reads CASRTGHYGYTF. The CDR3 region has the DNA TGTGCCAGCAGAACAGGGCACTATGGCTACACCTTC.

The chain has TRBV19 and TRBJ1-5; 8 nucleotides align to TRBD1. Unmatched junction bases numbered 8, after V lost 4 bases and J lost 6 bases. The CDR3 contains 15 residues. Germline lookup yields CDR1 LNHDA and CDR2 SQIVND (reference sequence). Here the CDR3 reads CASSTTGGSGQPQHF. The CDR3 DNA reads TGTGCCAGTAGTACAACAGGGGGTTCGGGTCAGCCCCAGCATTTT.

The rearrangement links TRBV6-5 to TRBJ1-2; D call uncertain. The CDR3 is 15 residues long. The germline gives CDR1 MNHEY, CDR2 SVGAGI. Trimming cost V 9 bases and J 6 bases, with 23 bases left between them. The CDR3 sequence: CASLVREVLEDGYTF. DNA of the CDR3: TGTGCCAGTTTAGTGAGGGAAGTGTTGGAAGATGGCTACACCTTC.

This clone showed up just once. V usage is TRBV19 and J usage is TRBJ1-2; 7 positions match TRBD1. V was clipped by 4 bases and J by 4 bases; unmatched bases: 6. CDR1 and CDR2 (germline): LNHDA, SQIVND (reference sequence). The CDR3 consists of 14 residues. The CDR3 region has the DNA TGTGCCAGTAGTAAAACAGGGGCCAGCTATGGCTACACCTTC. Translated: CASSKTGASYGYTF.

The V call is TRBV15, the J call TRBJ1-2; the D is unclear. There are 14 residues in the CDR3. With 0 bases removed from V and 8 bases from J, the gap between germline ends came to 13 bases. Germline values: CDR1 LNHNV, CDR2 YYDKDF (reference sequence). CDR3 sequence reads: CATSRDRPVIGYTF. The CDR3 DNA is TGTGCCACCAGCAGAGATCGTCCTGTAATCGGCTACACCTTC.

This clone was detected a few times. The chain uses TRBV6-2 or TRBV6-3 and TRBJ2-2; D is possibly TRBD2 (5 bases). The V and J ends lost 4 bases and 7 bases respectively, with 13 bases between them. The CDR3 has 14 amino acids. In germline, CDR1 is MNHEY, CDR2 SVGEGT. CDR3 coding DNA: TGTGCCAGCAGTTGGCGGGCGTGGAGCGGGGAGCTGTTTTTT. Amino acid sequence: CASSWRAWSGELFF.

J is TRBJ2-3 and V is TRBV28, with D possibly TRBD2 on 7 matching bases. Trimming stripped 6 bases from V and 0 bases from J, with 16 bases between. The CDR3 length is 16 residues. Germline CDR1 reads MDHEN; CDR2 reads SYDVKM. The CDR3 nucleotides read TGTGCCAGCAGGGGGGGGGCTTTTTATAGCACAGATACGCAGTATTTT. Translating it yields CASRGGAFYSTDTQYF. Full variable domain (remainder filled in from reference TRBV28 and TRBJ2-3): DVKVTQSSRYLVKRTGEKVFLECVQDMDHENMFWYRQDPGLGLRLIYFSYDVKMKEKGDIPEGYSVSREKKERFSLILESASTNQTSMYLCASRGGAFYSTDTQYFGPGTRLTVL.

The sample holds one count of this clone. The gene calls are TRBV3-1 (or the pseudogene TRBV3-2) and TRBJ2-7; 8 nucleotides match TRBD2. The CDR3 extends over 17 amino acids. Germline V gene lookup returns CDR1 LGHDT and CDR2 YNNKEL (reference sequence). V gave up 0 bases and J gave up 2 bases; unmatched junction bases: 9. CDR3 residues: CASSQEFGTRVPYEQYF. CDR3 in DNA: TGTGCCAGCAGCCAAGAGTTTGGGACTAGAGTCCCCTACGAGCAGTACTTC.

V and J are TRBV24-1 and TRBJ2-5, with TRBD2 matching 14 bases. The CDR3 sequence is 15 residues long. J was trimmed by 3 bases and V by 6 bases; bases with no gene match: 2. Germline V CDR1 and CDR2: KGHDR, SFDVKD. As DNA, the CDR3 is TGTGCCACCAGTACGGGACTAGCGGGGGAAGAGACCCAGTACTTC. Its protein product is CATSTGLAGEETQYF.

The CDR3 DNA reads TGTGCCAGCAGCGCCTTGGGACTAGCGGGAAGCACAGATACGCAGTATTTT. Translated: CASSALGLAGSTDTQYF. This chain joins TRBV2 and TRBJ2-3; 13 bases are shared with TRBD2. The CDR3 is 17 residues long. J was trimmed by 0 bases and V by 6 bases; bases with no gene match: 6. Germline V gene lookup returns CDR1 SNHLY and CDR2 FYNNEI.

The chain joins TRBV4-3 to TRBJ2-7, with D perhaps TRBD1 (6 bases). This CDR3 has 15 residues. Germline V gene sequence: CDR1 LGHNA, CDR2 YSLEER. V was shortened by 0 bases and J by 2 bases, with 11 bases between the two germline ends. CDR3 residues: CASSQDRQGTYEQYF. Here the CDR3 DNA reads TGCGCCAGCAGCCAAGATCGGCAGGGGACCTACGAGCAGTACTTC.

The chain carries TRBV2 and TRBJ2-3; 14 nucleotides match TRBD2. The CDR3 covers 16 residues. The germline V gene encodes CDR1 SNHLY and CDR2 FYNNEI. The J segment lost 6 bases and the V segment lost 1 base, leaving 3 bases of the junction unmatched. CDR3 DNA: TGTGCCAGCAGTGAAGGACTAGCGGGGGGGCAGGATACGCAGTATTTT. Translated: CASSEGLAGGQDTQYF. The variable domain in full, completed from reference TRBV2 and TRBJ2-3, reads EPEVTQTPSHQVTQMGQEVILRCVPISNHLYFYWYRQILGQKVEFLVSFYNNEISEKSEIFDDQFSVERPDGSNFTLKIRSTKLEDSAMYFCASSEGLAGGQDTQYFGPGTRLTVL.

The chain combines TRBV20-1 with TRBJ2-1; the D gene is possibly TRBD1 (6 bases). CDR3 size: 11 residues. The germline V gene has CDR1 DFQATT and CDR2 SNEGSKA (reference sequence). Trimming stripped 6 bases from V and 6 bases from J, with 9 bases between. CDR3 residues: CSATGLNEQFF. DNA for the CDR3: TGCAGTGCGACAGGTCTCAATGAGCAGTTCTTC.

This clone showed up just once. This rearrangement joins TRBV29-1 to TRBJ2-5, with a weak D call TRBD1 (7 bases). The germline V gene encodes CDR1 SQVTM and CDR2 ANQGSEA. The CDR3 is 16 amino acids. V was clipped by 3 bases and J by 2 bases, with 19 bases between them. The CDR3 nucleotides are TGCAGCGTTGAGGGGGGACAGATCCTACAACAAGAGACCCAGTACTTC. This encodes CSVEGGQILQQETQYF.

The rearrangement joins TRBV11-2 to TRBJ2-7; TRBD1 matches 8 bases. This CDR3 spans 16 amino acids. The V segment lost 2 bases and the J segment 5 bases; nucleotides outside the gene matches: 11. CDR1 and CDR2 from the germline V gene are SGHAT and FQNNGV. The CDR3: CASSLSAGGSRDEQYF. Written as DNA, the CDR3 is TGTGCCAGCAGCTTATCTGCAGGGGGCTCTAGGGACGAGCAGTACTTC. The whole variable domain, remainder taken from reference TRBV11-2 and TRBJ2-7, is EAGVAQSPRYKIIEKRQSVAFWCNPISGHATLYWYQQILGQGPKLLIQFQNNGVVDDSQLPKDRFSAERLKGVDSTLKIQPAKLEDSAVYLCASSLSAGGSRDEQYFGPGTRLTVT.

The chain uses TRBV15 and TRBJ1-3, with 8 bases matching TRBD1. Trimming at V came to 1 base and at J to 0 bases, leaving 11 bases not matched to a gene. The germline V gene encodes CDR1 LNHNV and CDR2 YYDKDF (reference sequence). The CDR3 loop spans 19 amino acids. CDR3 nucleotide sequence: TGTGCCACCAGCAGAGTTGGCGGGGGACAGGCCTTCTCTGGAAACACCATATATTTT. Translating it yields CATSRVGGGQAFSGNTIYF.

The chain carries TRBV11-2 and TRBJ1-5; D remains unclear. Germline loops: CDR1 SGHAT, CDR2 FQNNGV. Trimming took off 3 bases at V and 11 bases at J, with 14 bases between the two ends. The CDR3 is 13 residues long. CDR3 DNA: TGTGCCAGCAGCTTTTACGTCGACACGGCCCAGCATTTT. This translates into CASSFYVDTAQHF. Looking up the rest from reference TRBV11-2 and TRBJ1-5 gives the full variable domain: EAGVAQSPRYKIIEKRQSVAFWCNPISGHATLYWYQQILGQGPKLLIQFQNNGVVDDSQLPKDRFSAERLKGVDSTLKIQPAKLEDSAVYLCASSFYVDTAQHFGDGTRLSIL.

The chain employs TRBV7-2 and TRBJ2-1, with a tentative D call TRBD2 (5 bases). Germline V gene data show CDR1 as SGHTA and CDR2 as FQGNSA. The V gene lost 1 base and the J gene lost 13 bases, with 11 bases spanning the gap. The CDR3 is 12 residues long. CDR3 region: CASSLERGPQFF. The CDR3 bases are TGTGCCAGCAGCTTAGAACGGGGTCCCCAGTTCTTC.

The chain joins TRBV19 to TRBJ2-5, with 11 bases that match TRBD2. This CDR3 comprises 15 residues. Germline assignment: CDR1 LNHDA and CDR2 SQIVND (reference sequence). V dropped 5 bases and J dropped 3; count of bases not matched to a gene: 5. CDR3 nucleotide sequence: TGTGCCAGTAGTCCTAATAGCGGGGGGGAAGAGACCCAGTACTTC. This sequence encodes CASSPNSGGEETQYF.

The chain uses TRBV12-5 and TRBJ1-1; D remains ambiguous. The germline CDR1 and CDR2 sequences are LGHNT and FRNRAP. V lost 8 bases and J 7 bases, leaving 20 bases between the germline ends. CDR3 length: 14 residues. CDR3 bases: TGTGCTAGTAGTTCGGGGTCCCCTAAGGGTGAAGCTTTCTTT. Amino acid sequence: CASSSGSPKGEAFF.

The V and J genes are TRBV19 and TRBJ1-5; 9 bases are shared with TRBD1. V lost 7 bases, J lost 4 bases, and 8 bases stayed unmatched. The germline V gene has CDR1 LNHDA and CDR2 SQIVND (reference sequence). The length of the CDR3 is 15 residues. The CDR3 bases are TGTGCCAGTAAGGGGGGGGGACAGGGTAATCAGCCCCAGCATTTT. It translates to CASKGGGQGNQPQHF.

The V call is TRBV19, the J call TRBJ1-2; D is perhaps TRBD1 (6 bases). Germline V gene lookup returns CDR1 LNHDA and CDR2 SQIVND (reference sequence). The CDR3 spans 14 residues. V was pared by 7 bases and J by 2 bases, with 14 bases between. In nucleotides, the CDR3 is TGTGCCAGTATGATCGGGGGGCTAAACTATGGCTACACCTTC. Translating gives CASMIGGLNYGYTF. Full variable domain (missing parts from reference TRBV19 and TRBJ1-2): DGGITQSPKYLFRKEGQNVTLSCEQNLNHDAMYWYRQDPGQGLRLIYYSQIVNDFQKGDIAEGYSVSREKKESFPLTVTSAQKNPTAFYLCASMIGGLNYGYTFGSGTRLTVV.

CDR3 loop: CASSLGQGADTQYF. The CDR3 DNA is TGCGCCAGCAGCTTGGGGCAGGGGGCGGATACGCAGTATTTT. The chain links TRBV5-1 to TRBJ2-3; the match to TRBD1 covers 8 bases. From germline, CDR1 is SGHRS and CDR2 YFSETQ. The CDR3 covers 14 residues. The V and J ends lost 0 bases and 6 bases, in that order; junction bases with no gene match: 3.